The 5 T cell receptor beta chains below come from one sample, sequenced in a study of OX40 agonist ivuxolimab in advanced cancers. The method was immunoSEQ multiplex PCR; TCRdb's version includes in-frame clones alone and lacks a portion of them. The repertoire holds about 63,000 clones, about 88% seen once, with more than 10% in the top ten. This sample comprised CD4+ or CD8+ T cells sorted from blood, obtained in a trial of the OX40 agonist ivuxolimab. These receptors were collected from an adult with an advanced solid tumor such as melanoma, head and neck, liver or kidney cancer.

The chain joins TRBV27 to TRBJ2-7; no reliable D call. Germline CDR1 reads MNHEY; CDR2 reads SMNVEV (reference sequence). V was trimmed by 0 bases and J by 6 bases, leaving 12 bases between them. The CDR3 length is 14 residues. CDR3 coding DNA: TGTGCCAGCAGTTTATCTTCCCGACCCCGCGAGCAGTACTTC. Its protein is CASSLSSRPREQYF.

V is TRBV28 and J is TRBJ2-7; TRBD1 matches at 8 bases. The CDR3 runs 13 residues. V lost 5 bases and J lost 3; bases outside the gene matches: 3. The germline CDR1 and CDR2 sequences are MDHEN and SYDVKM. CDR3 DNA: TGTGCCAGCAGTCAGGGGGCCGACTACGAGCAGTACTTC. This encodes CASSQGADYEQYF. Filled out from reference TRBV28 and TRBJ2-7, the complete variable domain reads DVKVTQSSRYLVKRTGEKVFLECVQDMDHENMFWYRQDPGLGLRLIYFSYDVKMKEKGDIPEGYSVSREKKERFSLILESASTNQTSMYLCASSQGADYEQYFGPGTRLTVT.

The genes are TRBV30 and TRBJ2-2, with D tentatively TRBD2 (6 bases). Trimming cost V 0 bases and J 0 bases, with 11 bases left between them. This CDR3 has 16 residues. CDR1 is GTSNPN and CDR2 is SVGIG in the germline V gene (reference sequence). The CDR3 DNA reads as TGTGCCTGGAGTGTTTTAGGGACTCCGAACACCGGGGAGCTGTTTTTT. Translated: CAWSVLGTPNTGELFF.

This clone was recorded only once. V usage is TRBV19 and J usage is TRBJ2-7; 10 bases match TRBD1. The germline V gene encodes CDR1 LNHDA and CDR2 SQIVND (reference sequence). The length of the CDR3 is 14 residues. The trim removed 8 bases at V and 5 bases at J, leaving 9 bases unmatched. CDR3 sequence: CASQPRDRGDEQYF. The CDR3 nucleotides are TGTGCCAGTCAGCCCCGGGACAGGGGAGACGAGCAGTACTTC.

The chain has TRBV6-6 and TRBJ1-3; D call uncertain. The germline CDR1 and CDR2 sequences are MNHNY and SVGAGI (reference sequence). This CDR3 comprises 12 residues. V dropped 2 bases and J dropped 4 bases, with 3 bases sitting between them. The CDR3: CASSYIGNTIYF. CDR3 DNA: TGTGCCAGCAGTTACATAGGAAACACCATATATTTT.